The 22 T cell receptor beta chains below all came from one sample that was sequenced in a study of T cell responses to AZD1222 COVID-19 vaccine. TCRdb's copy holds only in-frame clones and misses some; the assay was immunoSEQ multiplex PCR. Here the sample spans 100,000 to 150,000 clones, approximately 88% being singletons. This sample comprised peripheral blood, obtained on day 0 of AZD1222 vaccination. Receptors were obtained from an adult in good health.

The CDR3 DNA follows: TGTGCCAGCAGCTTAGTATGGGGGGCCCATGAGCAGTTCTTC. This sequence encodes CASSLVWGAHEQFF. The chain employs TRBV7-6 and TRBJ2-1; D may correspond to TRBD1 or TRBD2 (6 bases each). CDR3 size: 14 residues. Germline V gives CDR1 SGHVS, CDR2 FNYEAQ. Trimming removed 1 base from V and 8 bases from J, with 12 bases in between.

The V gene is TRBV5-8, the J gene TRBJ2-3; 9 nucleotides align to TRBD2. This CDR3 contains 16 residues. With V trimmed by 2 bases and J by 6 bases, 10 bases remained unmatched. Germline loops: CDR1 SGHTS, CDR2 YDEGEE. CDR3 coding DNA: TGTGCCAGCAGCTTAGAGACAGCGGGAGGTTGGGATACGCAGTATTTT. It codes for CASSLETAGGWDTQYF. The whole variable domain, filled in from reference TRBV5-8 and TRBJ2-3, reads EAGVTQSPTHLIKTRGQQATLRCSPISGHTSVYWYQQALGLGLQFLLWYDEGEERNRGNFPPRFSGRQFPNYSSELNVNALELEDSALYLCASSLETAGGWDTQYFGPGTRLTVL.

This rearrangement joins TRBV27 to TRBJ1-5; D may be TRBD1 (6 bases). Germline V gene lookup returns CDR1 MNHEY and CDR2 SMNVEV (reference sequence). V dropped 2 bases and J dropped 0 bases, with 11 bases sitting between them. This CDR3 comprises 16 residues. CDR3 DNA sequence: TGTGCCAGCAGTTTAAGGGGGGATTATAGCAATCAGCCCCAGCATTTT. The encoded protein is CASSLRGDYSNQPQHF.

This clone was found once. CDR3 protein: CASSGDRMNTEAFF. CDR3 DNA: TGTGCCAGCTCGGGTGACAGGATGAACACTGAAGCTTTCTTT. The chain links TRBV18 to TRBJ1-1; maybe TRBD1 (6 bases). Trimming removed 6 bases at V and 0 bases at J, with 11 bases between. The CDR3 spans 14 residues. CDR1 is KGHSH and CDR2 is LQKENI in the germline V gene.

The chain is built from TRBV4-2 and TRBJ2-1; D is unclear. Trimming removed 2 bases at V and 9 bases at J, with 8 bases between. The CDR3 is 12 residues long. Germline CDR1 reads LGHNA; CDR2 reads YNFKEQ. In DNA form, the CDR3 reads TGTGCCAGCAGCCAAACAGTTGGTGAGCAGTTCTTC. This sequence encodes CASSQTVGEQFF.

The chain joins TRBV10-3 to TRBJ1-5; perhaps TRBD1 as D (5 bases). Trimming left V 8 bases short and J 4 bases short, with 18 bases between. In germline, CDR1 is ENHRY, CDR2 SYGVKD. The CDR3 contains 15 residues. This CDR3 is CAISLCQAGNQPQHF. The CDR3 DNA is TGTGCCATCTCCCTCTGCCAGGCAGGGAATCAGCCCCAGCATTTT.

In this sample, this clone turned up once. The chain uses TRBV6-5 and TRBJ1-6; 8 nucleotides align to TRBD1. CDR1 is MNHEY, CDR2 SVGAGI, per germline. V was clipped by 6 bases and J by 7 bases; unmatched bases: 8. This CDR3 region has 15 residues. The CDR3 coding sequence is TGTGCCAGCAGACCTCTACAGGGGGAAAATTCACCCCTCCACTTT. This translates into CASRPLQGENSPLHF.

This clone was picked up one time. The chain links TRBV6-2 or TRBV6-3 to TRBJ1-4; D is uncertain. CDR1 and CDR2 from the germline V gene are MNHEY and SVGEGT. The CDR3 is 15 amino acids. Trimming stripped 1 base from V and 8 bases from J, with 14 bases between. This CDR3 is CASSYFWGAREKLFF. Here the CDR3 DNA reads TGTGCCAGCAGTTACTTTTGGGGTGCGAGAGAAAAACTGTTTTTT.

This clone came up a few times. The V call is TRBV7-2, the J call TRBJ2-3; a weak D match, TRBD2 (5 bases). The CDR3 length is 17 residues. Trimming stripped 4 bases from V and 0 bases from J, with 17 bases between. From germline, CDR1 is SGHTA and CDR2 FQGNSA. This chain's CDR3 is CASSSRRGWTSTDTQYF. For the CDR3, the DNA is TGTGCCAGCAGCTCCCGACGCGGGTGGACTAGCACAGATACGCAGTATTTT.

The chain employs TRBV27 and TRBJ1-5; D uncertain. Trimming took off 7 bases at V and 7 bases at J, with 8 bases between the two ends. The CDR3 sequence is 11 residues long. Germline V gene data show CDR1 as MNHEY and CDR2 as SMNVEV (reference sequence). The CDR3 region is CASMVGQPQHF. The CDR3 nucleotides are TGTGCCAGCATGGTGGGCCAGCCCCAGCATTTT.

The gene calls are TRBV5-1 and TRBJ2-1; 7 nucleotides agree with TRBD2. CDR3 length: 16 amino acids. In germline, CDR1 is SGHRS, CDR2 YFSETQ. The junction had 6 bases not matched to a gene; V was cut back by 0 bases and J by 3 bases. The CDR3 DNA reads TGCGCCAGCAGCTTGGCCCCCCTAGCGGTCTACAATGAGCAGTTCTTC. Its translation: CASSLAPLAVYNEQFF.

The V gene is TRBV30, the J gene TRBJ2-2; TRBD1 is a possible D gene (5 bases). CDR3 length equals 15 residues. CDR1 is GTSNPN, CDR2 SVGIG, per germline (reference sequence). Between the trimmed V and J ends, which lost 2 bases and 0 bases, there was a span of 10 bases. For the CDR3, the DNA is TGTGCCTGGAGTTTGGACACAGCGAACACCGGGGAGCTGTTTTTT. Protein: CAWSLDTANTGELFF.

This rearrangement joins TRBV7-8 to TRBJ2-2, with D hard to call. The germline CDR1 and CDR2 sequences are SGHVS and FQNEAQ. This CDR3 has 20 amino acids. Trimming removed 5 bases at V and 0 bases at J, with 25 bases between. The DNA of the CDR3 is TGTGCCAGCAGCGCGCGGTCCGGTCTATTCATTAACTCGAACACCGGGGAGCTGTTTTTT. Amino acids: CASSARSGLFINSNTGELFF.

Worth noting for this clone: This is likely a read error, given that the CDR3 carries no conserved phenylalanine or tryptophan at its end. The DNA is omitted, as the CDR3 cannot be located on it reliably, and the CDR3 follows TCRdb's listing. The chain couples TRBV6-2 or TRBV6-3 to TRBJ1-6. The CDR3 is 14 amino acids in total, end residues counted. The V gene's germline CDR1 is MNHEY and CDR2 SVGEGT. The CDR3 spells CASSYQAGRGMSIL.

The chain uses TRBV6-2 or TRBV6-3 and TRBJ2-7; 11 nucleotides line up with TRBD2. This CDR3 contains 16 residues. J gave up 9 bases and V 5 bases, and 15 bases lay outside the gene matches. CDR1 and CDR2 (germline): MNHEY, SVGEGT. This CDR3 is CASSQPTSGSSFWQYF. Written as DNA, the CDR3 is TGTGCCAGCAGTCAGCCCACTAGCGGGAGTAGTTTCTGGCAGTACTTC.

This clone was seen only once. V is TRBV7-2 and J is TRBJ2-3, with no clear D. The V and J ends lost 2 bases and 5 bases respectively, with 5 bases between them. Germline V lookup: CDR1 SGHTA, CDR2 FQGNSA. The CDR3 spans 12 residues. CDR3 DNA: TGTGCCAGCAGCTTAAGACGAGATACGCAGTATTTT. As protein: CASSLRRDTQYF.

The CDR3 DNA reads TGTGCCAGCAGTTTATTCCTGAGGGGGAATAGTTGGGACACCATATATTTT. This encodes CASSLFLRGNSWDTIYF. The chain uses TRBV28 and TRBJ1-3; the D gene is possibly TRBD1 (6 bases). This CDR3 is 17 amino acids long. Per the germline V gene, CDR1 is MDHEN and CDR2 is SYDVKM. Trimming took off 1 base at V and 8 bases at J, with 21 bases between the two ends.

This rearrangement joins TRBV18 to TRBJ2-3; 9 bases are a match to TRBD2. The CDR3 length is 15 residues. V lost 3 bases, J lost 2 bases, and 3 bases stayed unmatched. Germline V CDR1 and CDR2: KGHSH, LQKENI. The CDR3 sequence is CASSPSSGDTDTQYF. CDR3 nucleotides: TGTGCCAGCTCACCCTCTAGCGGGGACACAGATACGCAGTATTTT.

The rearrangement uses TRBV19 and TRBJ1-5; the D is unclear. The V end lost 8 bases, the J end lost 1 base, and 15 bases lay between the germline ends. This CDR3 region has 15 residues. Germline V gene sequence: CDR1 LNHDA, CDR2 SQIVND (reference sequence). CDR3 sequence: CASCAPGRSNQPQHF. Here the CDR3 DNA reads TGTGCCAGTTGCGCGCCCGGGAGGAGCAATCAGCCCCAGCATTTT. The complete variable domain, with remaining parts taken from reference TRBV19 and TRBJ1-5, reads DGGITQSPKYLFRKEGQNVTLSCEQNLNHDAMYWYRQDPGQGLRLIYYSQIVNDFQKGDIAEGYSVSREKKESFPLTVTSAQKNPTAFYLCASCAPGRSNQPQHFGDGTRLSIL.

The chain combines TRBV19 with TRBJ1-1; tentatively, D is TRBD1 (6 bases). This CDR3 region has 13 residues. V lost 3 bases and J 8 bases, leaving 13 bases between the germline ends. Germline CDR1 and CDR2: LNHDA and SQIVND (reference sequence). In DNA, the CDR3 is TGTGCCAGTAGTATCTCCAGGGGACTAGAAGCTTTCTTT. Amino acid sequence: CASSISRGLEAFF.

The chain recombines TRBV7-2 with TRBJ1-3, with 7 bases aligning to TRBD1. Trimming removed 3 bases from V and 0 bases from J; junction bases left unmatched: 5. Germline CDR1 reads SGHTA; CDR2 reads FQGNSA. This CDR3 is built from 16 residues. CDR3 protein: CASSFRGPNSGNTIYF. The CDR3 coding sequence is TGTGCCAGCAGCTTTAGGGGGCCGAACTCTGGAAACACCATATATTTT.

V usage is TRBV10-1 and J usage is TRBJ1-4, with unresolved D. CDR3 length: 13 amino acids. CDR1 is WNHNN, CDR2 SYGVQD, per germline (reference sequence). Between the trimmed V and J ends, which lost 4 bases and 8 bases, there was a span of 11 bases. CDR3 nucleotide sequence: TGCGCCAGCAGTGTTATAGGGAAAGAAAAACTGTTTTTT. This sequence encodes CASSVIGKEKLFF.